Below, 20 T cell receptor beta chains from the same sample are listed, as sequenced in a study of blood T cell repertoires in COVID-19. The assay was immunoSEQ multiplex PCR, and TCRdb's table has in-frame clones only and misses some. The table lists about 160,000 clones, about 85% of them singletons, with roughly 3% in the top ten. What was sequenced was peripheral blood. Source of these receptors: a human donor with acute or convalescent COVID-19. The donor label of this sample is uncertain.

The chain recombines TRBV5-1 with TRBJ1-4, with D maybe TRBD1 (5 bases). The V gene's germline CDR1 is SGHRS and CDR2 YFSETQ. This CDR3 is built from 14 residues. Trimming left V 5 bases short and J 3 bases short, with 11 bases between. CDR3 sequence (DNA): TGCGCCAGCAGAGGGGCGGCATCTAATGAAAAACTGTTTTTT. Residues: CASRGAASNEKLFF.

J is TRBJ2-1 and V is TRBV6-5, with D maybe TRBD2 (6 bases). With 0 bases removed from V and 8 bases from J, the gap between germline ends came to 17 bases. Germline assignment: CDR1 MNHEY and CDR2 SVGAGI. This CDR3 has 16 residues. CDR3 protein: CASSYSFAGIEDEQFF. The CDR3 DNA is TGTGCCAGCAGTTACTCTTTCGCGGGGATCGAAGATGAGCAGTTCTTC.

This clone was detected a few times. This sequence joins TRBV7-9 and TRBJ1-6; possible D gene TRBD1, 5 bases. CDR3 size: 16 residues. Germline-derived CDR1 and CDR2 are SEHNR and FQNEAQ (reference sequence). The V and J ends lost 5 bases and 5 bases respectively, with 16 bases between them. The CDR3 sequence is CASSPPRQSNNSPLHF. The CDR3 coding sequence is TGTGCCAGCAGCCCTCCCCGACAGTCAAATAATTCACCCCTCCACTTT.

The chain combines TRBV18 with TRBJ2-7, with D perhaps TRBD2 (5 bases). The CDR3 extends over 12 amino acids. Looked up from germline, CDR1 is KGHSH and CDR2 is LQKENI. Trimming cost V 6 bases and J 7 bases, with 13 bases left between them. CDR3 bases: TGTGCCAGCTCCGGGTCAACGGGAGAGCAGTACTTC. The encoded protein is CASSGSTGEQYF.

The chain joins TRBV18 to TRBJ2-1; 10 positions agree with TRBD1. The CDR3 is 15 amino acids. The germline V gene has CDR1 KGHSH and CDR2 LQKENI. Trimming removed 4 bases from V and 7 bases from J; junction bases left unmatched: 7. CDR3 nucleotides: TGTGCCAGCTCACGCCGGGACAGGGGAGGAAATGAGCAGTTCTTC. It translates to CASSRRDRGGNEQFF.

V and J are TRBV23-1 and TRBJ2-5; 13 nucleotides align to TRBD2. TRBV23-1 is known as an ORF, though its function is uncertain. Trimming at V came to 0 bases and at J to 5 bases, leaving 12 bases not matched to a gene. This CDR3 contains 19 residues. The DNA of the CDR3 is TGCGCCAGCAGTCAATCGGCCAAGGGCGGGACTAGCGGGGTGGAGACCCAGTACTTC. Its translation: CASSQSAKGGTSGVETQYF.

The rearrangement joins TRBV28 to TRBJ2-3, with D perhaps matching TRBD2 (5 bases). The CDR3 totals 15 residues. The V gene lost 7 bases and the J gene lost 3 bases, with 17 bases spanning the gap. Germline lookup yields CDR1 MDHEN and CDR2 SYDVKM. The CDR3 region is CASTRAGMWTDTQYF. The DNA of the CDR3 is TGTGCCAGCACCCGAGCCGGGATGTGGACAGATACGCAGTATTTT. The entire variable domain, with the rest obtained from reference TRBV28 and TRBJ2-3, is as follows: DVKVTQSSRYLVKRTGEKVFLECVQDMDHENMFWYRQDPGLGLRLIYFSYDVKMKEKGDIPEGYSVSREKKERFSLILESASTNQTSMYLCASTRAGMWTDTQYFGPGTRLTVL.

The gene calls are TRBV28 and TRBJ1-5; weak D call: TRBD1 (6 bases). This CDR3 has 20 amino acids. Trimming removed 5 bases at V and 0 bases at J, with 26 bases between. Germline CDR1 and CDR2: MDHEN and SYDVKM. The CDR3 spells CASSDWDNSKFVNSNQPQHF. The CDR3 DNA reads TGTGCCAGCAGTGATTGGGACAATTCAAAGTTCGTAAATAGCAATCAGCCCCAGCATTTT.

V and J are TRBV7-8 and TRBJ2-5, with a possible D match to TRBD2 (6 bases). Looked up from germline, CDR1 is SGHVS and CDR2 is FQNEAQ. The CDR3 has 16 residues. Deletions cut 1 base from V and 4 bases from J, with 16 bases between. The CDR3 bases are TGTGCCAGCAGCTTAGGTCCCCCGGGGGTCGGAGAGACCCAGTACTTC. It yields the protein CASSLGPPGVGETQYF.

CDR3 in amino acids: CASSSPTRGSYGYTF. The CDR3, as DNA: TGTGCCAGCAGTTCCCCCACCCGGGGGTCCTATGGCTACACCTTC. The V gene is TRBV28, the J gene TRBJ1-2, with D possibly being TRBD1 (5 bases). From germline, CDR1 is MDHEN and CDR2 SYDVKM. The germline V and J ends were trimmed by 4 bases and 4 bases, with 16 bases remaining between them. This CDR3 spans 15 amino acids.

This rearrangement joins TRBV5-5 to TRBJ2-6; D might be TRBD1 (6 bases). The V gene's germline CDR1 is SGHKS and CDR2 YYEKEE (reference sequence). V lost 2 bases, J lost 4 bases, and 16 bases lay in between. The CDR3 has 17 residues. Written as DNA, the CDR3 is TGTGCCAGCAGCTTCAATACCAGGGGAGTCGGGGCCAACGTCCTGACTTTC. This encodes CASSFNTRGVGANVLTF.

The chain uses TRBV11-2 and TRBJ2-7; 9 nucleotides line up with TRBD1. Germline-derived CDR1 and CDR2 are SGHAT and FQNNGV. V lost 2 bases to trimming and J lost 6 bases; unmatched junction nucleotides: 8. The CDR3 runs to 15 residues. The CDR3 here is CASSLLQQGAFEQYF. The DNA of the CDR3 is TGTGCCAGCAGCTTATTACAACAGGGGGCTTTCGAGCAGTACTTC.

The J gene is TRBJ1-5, the V gene TRBV2; TRBD1 aligns across 8 bases. The ends lost 4 bases at V and 6 bases at J; junction bases unmatched: 5. Germline CDR1 SNHLY, CDR2 FYNNEI. The CDR3 runs to 14 residues. The CDR3: CASSAGGASQPQHF. CDR3 nucleotides: TGTGCCAGCAGTGCAGGGGGCGCGAGTCAGCCCCAGCATTTT. Combining the CDR3 with reference TRBV2 and TRBJ1-5 gives the whole variable domain EPEVTQTPSHQVTQMGQEVILRCVPISNHLYFYWYRQILGQKVEFLVSFYNNEISEKSEIFDDQFSVERPDGSNFTLKIRSTKLEDSAMYFCASSAGGASQPQHFGDGTRLSIL.

The rearrangement links TRBV6-1 to TRBJ1-2, with 7 bases that match TRBD1. V shed 3 bases, J shed 5 bases, and the junction held 12 bases outside the gene matches. CDR3 length: 16 amino acids. CDR1 is MNHNS, CDR2 SASEGT, per germline. The CDR3 spells CASSDRGKTTGYGYTF. The CDR3 DNA is TGTGCCAGCAGTGATAGAGGGAAAACGACAGGGTATGGCTACACCTTC.

V and J are TRBV4-3 and TRBJ1-4; 10 bases match TRBD1. Trimming cost V 6 bases and J 2 bases; bases outside gene matches: 0. This CDR3 is built from 14 residues. Germline lookup yields CDR1 LGHNA and CDR2 YSLEER. The CDR3 DNA reads as TGCGCCAGCAGGGACAGGGGGACTAATGAAAAACTGTTTTTT. Translating gives CASRDRGTNEKLFF.

The rearrangement joins TRBV6-1 to TRBJ2-1; possible D gene TRBD1, 5 bases. Germline V gene sequence: CDR1 MNHNS, CDR2 SASEGT. V gave up 1 base and J gave up 4 bases, with 11 bases separating them. The CDR3 is made up of 15 amino acids. Here the CDR3 reads CASSEGPGQYNEQFF. CDR3 DNA sequence: TGTGCCAGCAGTGAAGGGCCAGGACAATACAATGAGCAGTTCTTC.

The J gene is TRBJ2-2, the V gene TRBV7-2; D may be TRBD2 (7 bases). Looked up from germline, CDR1 is SGHTA and CDR2 is FQGNSA. The CDR3 consists of 15 residues. Between the trimmed V and J ends, which lost 5 bases and 4 bases, there was a span of 14 bases. CDR3 DNA sequence: TGTGCCAGCAGCGCGGGGGCCCCGGGCACCGGGGAGCTGTTTTTT. Residues: CASSAGAPGTGELFF.

This sequence joins TRBV9 and TRBJ2-7; 7 bases are shared with TRBD1. The CDR3 is made up of 13 amino acids. With V trimmed by 4 bases and J by 7 bases, 8 bases remained unmatched. Germline CDR1 reads SGDLS; CDR2 reads YYNGEE. The CDR3 sequence is CASSNDRVGEQYF. In DNA form, the CDR3 reads TGTGCCAGCAGCAATGACAGGGTAGGGGAGCAGTACTTC.

V gene TRBV25-1 combines with J gene TRBJ1-2, with D maybe TRBD1 (5 bases). V was trimmed by 6 bases and J by 4 bases, leaving 12 bases between them. Germline CDR1 reads MGHDK; CDR2 reads SYGVNS. This CDR3 has 13 residues. The CDR3 loop is CASSAGLAYGYTF. The CDR3 DNA follows: TGTGCCAGCAGCGCAGGGTTGGCCTATGGCTACACCTTC.

The chain carries TRBV5-1 and TRBJ2-7, with a weak D call TRBD1 (7 bases). Germline-derived CDR1 and CDR2 are SGHRS and YFSETQ. Deletions cut 2 bases from V and 6 bases from J, with 21 bases between. The CDR3 sequence is 16 residues long. The CDR3 loop reads CASSFSDRPLEGEQYF. The CDR3 DNA sequence: TGCGCCAGCAGCTTTTCGGACAGGCCCTTGGAGGGCGAGCAGTACTTC.